A selection of T cell receptor beta chains follows, all from one sample in a study of cytomegalovirus exposure and HLA in healthy donors. Here immunoSEQ multiplex PCR was the method, and the copy in TCRdb shows in-frame clones only, minus some. The data contain roughly 60,000 clones, about 92% of them singletons. Sequencing was done on a sample of PBMCs. These receptors all stem from a woman under 30 in good health and CMV-seronegative. The CDR3 runs from the conserved cysteine through the conserved F or W. A D gene is named only where the DNA matches it firmly.

d_gene	v_gene	CDR3aa
-	TRBV28	CASSLGAANQETQYF
-	TRBV27	CASSLAFRGEAFF
-	TRBV10-3	CAISLKTLAGSGNEQFF
TRBD2	TRBV28	CASIGTSGNYEQYF
-	TRBV27	CASSQGLASTEAFF
-	TRBV10-3	CAISDGNSNQPQHF
-	TRBV5-4	CASSPFSGGGYDGYTF
-	TRBV6-5	CASSEQGLSSYEQYF
-	TRBV28	CASRRRGTDTQYF
-	TRBV28	CASGIKGAGQPQHF
-	TRBV29-1	CSVVRGTVLPQHF